The 18 T cell receptor beta chains presented below share a single source sample, sequenced in a study of blood T cell repertoires in COVID-19. Sequencing was performed with immunoSEQ multiplex PCR; in TCRdb, only in-frame clones are kept and a portion is missing. In the table there are fewer than 250,000 clones, more than 75% of which are singletons. Specimen: PBMCs or T cells enriched from blood (not recorded which). The receptors originated from a man aged 30 to 39 in a cohort exposed to, infected with or recovered from COVID-19 (not recorded which).

The chain carries TRBV9 and TRBJ2-1; 7 positions agree with TRBD1. The CDR3 contains 15 residues. The germline gives CDR1 SGDLS, CDR2 YYNGEE. The trim removed 4 bases at V and 4 bases at J, leaving 8 bases unmatched. The CDR3 reads CASSPSTGKYNEQFF. The CDR3 DNA follows: TGTGCCAGCAGCCCCTCGACAGGGAAATACAATGAGCAGTTCTTC.

V usage is TRBV5-1 and J usage is TRBJ2-3; perhaps TRBD2 as D (6 bases). The ends were cut back, 0 bases at V and 6 bases at J, with 20 bases in the middle. The CDR3 is 17 amino acids. Germline V gene lookup returns CDR1 SGHRS and CDR2 YFSETQ. Here the CDR3 reads CASSLGPIRGRRDTQYF. The CDR3 nucleotides are TGCGCCAGCAGCTTGGGTCCTATTCGAGGGAGGAGGGATACGCAGTATTTT.

This chain connects TRBV5-8 to TRBJ2-7; D gene uncertain. Per the germline V gene, CDR1 is SGHTS and CDR2 is YDEGEE. Trimming took off 3 bases at V and 0 bases at J, with 19 bases between the two ends. CDR3 length: 17 residues. CDR3 in amino acids: CASSSKSEKHISYEQYF. The CDR3 DNA sequence: TGTGCCAGCAGCTCGAAGAGCGAGAAGCATATCTCCTACGAGCAGTACTTC. Combining the CDR3 with reference TRBV5-8 and TRBJ2-7 gives the whole variable domain EAGVTQSPTHLIKTRGQQATLRCSPISGHTSVYWYQQALGLGLQFLLWYDEGEERNRGNFPPRFSGRQFPNYSSELNVNALELEDSALYLCASSSKSEKHISYEQYFGPGTRLTVT.

The rearrangement uses TRBV11-2 and TRBJ1-6, with D possibly TRBD1 on 5 matching bases. The germline V and J ends were trimmed by 0 bases and 7 bases, with 13 bases remaining between them. Germline CDR1 and CDR2: SGHAT and FQNNGV. CDR3 length: 16 residues. The CDR3 protein is CASSLEFPGYNSPLHF. DNA for the CDR3: TGTGCCAGCAGCTTAGAGTTTCCAGGGTACAATTCACCCCTCCACTTT.

The chain recombines TRBV10-3 with TRBJ1-1; D unresolved. Germline V gene data show CDR1 as ENHRY and CDR2 as SYGVKD. There are 12 residues in the CDR3. V was trimmed by 7 bases and J by 2 bases, leaving 8 bases between them. This CDR3 reads CAIKEGNTEAFF. The DNA of the CDR3 is TGTGCCATCAAGGAGGGAAACACTGAAGCTTTCTTT.

The chain recombines TRBV19 with TRBJ1-1; tentative D call: TRBD1 (5 bases). Trimming took 7 bases from V and 7 from J, leaving 16 bases between them. The CDR3 length is 13 residues. The germline gives CDR1 LNHDA, CDR2 SQIVND (reference sequence). The CDR3 bases are TGTGCCAGTACCCCCACAGGACTAGATGAAGCTTTCTTT. Protein sequence: CASTPTGLDEAFF. Together with reference TRBV19 and TRBJ1-1, the CDR3 gives the full variable domain: DGGITQSPKYLFRKEGQNVTLSCEQNLNHDAMYWYRQDPGQGLRLIYYSQIVNDFQKGDIAEGYSVSREKKESFPLTVTSAQKNPTAFYLCASTPTGLDEAFFGQGTRLTVV.

The chain combines TRBV11-1 with TRBJ2-7; tentative D call: TRBD2 (5 bases). The CDR3 runs 13 residues. V was pared by 4 bases and J by 4 bases, with 11 bases between. Germline CDR1 reads SGHAT; CDR2 reads FQDESV (reference sequence). The CDR3 nucleotides are TGTGCCAGCAGCTCCAACGGGGTATACGAGCAGTACTTC. Residues: CASSSNGVYEQYF.

This rearrangement joins TRBV27 to TRBJ1-2; D is possibly TRBD1 (6 bases). Between the trimmed V and J ends, which lost 2 bases and 0 bases, there was a span of 10 bases. The CDR3 contains 15 residues. CDR1 and CDR2 (germline): MNHEY, SMNVEV (reference sequence). CDR3 amino acids: CASSLRGGPNYGYTF. The CDR3 DNA follows: TGTGCCAGCAGTTTAAGAGGGGGACCTAACTATGGCTACACCTTC.

The chain is built from TRBV7-9 and TRBJ2-7; 8 nucleotides agree with TRBD1. Germline assignment: CDR1 SEHNR and CDR2 FQNEAQ (reference sequence). The CDR3 extends over 15 amino acids. With 5 bases clipped from V and 7 bases from J, the junction kept 13 bases outside the gene matches. CDR3 sequence (DNA): TGTGCCAGCAGCCCCGGAACAGGGGGGATAGGGGAGCAGTACTTC. It codes for CASSPGTGGIGEQYF.

The V and J genes are TRBV12-5 and TRBJ1-1; 9 nucleotides line up with TRBD1. Germline V CDR1 and CDR2: LGHNT, FRNRAP. V shed 0 bases, J shed 10 bases, and the junction held 15 bases outside the gene matches. This CDR3 spans 17 amino acids. This CDR3 reads CASGLVLKRNRGRAAFF. The CDR3 DNA sequence: TGTGCTAGTGGTTTGGTCCTTAAACGAAACAGGGGGCGGGCAGCTTTCTTT.

The rearrangement links TRBV5-1 to TRBJ1-1, with a possible D match to TRBD1 (6 bases). Trimming removed 4 bases at V and 1 base at J, with 11 bases between. The CDR3 extends over 14 amino acids. Germline loops: CDR1 SGHRS, CDR2 YFSETQ. As DNA, the CDR3 is TGCGCCAGCAGCGCCCAGACAGGGAACACTGAAGCTTTCTTT. This encodes CASSAQTGNTEAFF.

This clone was observed a few times. The V call is TRBV7-2, the J call TRBJ2-3; 7 positions match TRBD2. With V trimmed by 1 base and J by 4 bases, 2 bases remained unmatched. CDR3 size: 14 residues. The germline V gene encodes CDR1 SGHTA and CDR2 FQGNSA. CDR3 nucleotides: TGTGCCAGCAGCTTAGGAGCGGGATCAGATACGCAGTATTTT. This sequence encodes CASSLGAGSDTQYF.

The chain is built from TRBV9 and TRBJ2-3, with D maybe TRBD1 (6 bases). V was shortened by 0 bases and J by 10 bases, with 18 bases between the two germline ends. The germline CDR1 and CDR2 sequences are SGDLS and YYNGEE. The CDR3 is 15 amino acids. The CDR3 spells CASSVAGTGYRAQYF. For the CDR3, the DNA is TGTGCCAGCAGCGTAGCTGGTACAGGGTATAGGGCGCAGTATTTT.

This sequence joins TRBV18 and TRBJ2-5; the D gene is possibly TRBD2 (5 bases). Germline V gene data show CDR1 as KGHSH and CDR2 as LQKENI. The CDR3 totals 14 residues. V was pared by 0 bases and J by 2 bases, with 7 bases between. CDR3 sequence: CASSPPRRQETQYF. CDR3 coding DNA: TGTGCCAGCTCACCACCACGGAGGCAAGAGACCCAGTACTTC.

This chain joins TRBV28 and TRBJ2-5; TRBD1 matches at 7 bases. J was trimmed by 5 bases and V by 8 bases; bases with no gene match: 20. CDR3 size: 17 residues. CDR1 MDHEN and CDR2 SYDVKM come from the germline V gene. The CDR3 DNA sequence: TGTGCCAGCCAGGACCAGAAGGGGGCGGTTCGTATGGAGACCCAGTACTTC. Translated, it gives CASQDQKGAVRMETQYF. Full variable domain (remainder filled in from reference TRBV28 and TRBJ2-5): DVKVTQSSRYLVKRTGEKVFLECVQDMDHENMFWYRQDPGLGLRLIYFSYDVKMKEKGDIPEGYSVSREKKERFSLILESASTNQTSMYLCASQDQKGAVRMETQYFGPGTRLLVL.

The gene calls are TRBV9 and TRBJ2-7; TRBD2 aligns across 11 bases. The length of the CDR3 is 16 residues. Per the germline V gene, CDR1 is SGDLS and CDR2 is YYNGEE. The junction had 6 bases not matched to a gene; V was cut back by 0 bases and J by 4 bases. In DNA form, the CDR3 reads TGTGCCAGCAGCGTAGCTCCGGGGACTAGCGGATACGAGCAGTACTTC. This translates into CASSVAPGTSGYEQYF.

V gene TRBV24-1 combines with J gene TRBJ2-3, with 10 positions matching TRBD1. The CDR3 contains 15 residues. Germline CDR1 is KGHDR and CDR2 is SFDVKD. Trimming at V came to 9 bases and at J to 2 bases, leaving 7 bases not matched to a gene. Here the CDR3 reads CATGPGTGDTDTQYF. The CDR3 DNA reads as TGTGCCACCGGCCCCGGGACAGGGGACACAGATACGCAGTATTTT.

The rearrangement joins TRBV15 to TRBJ2-2; TRBD1 agrees at 10 bases. The CDR3 is made up of 15 amino acids. V lost 3 bases, J lost 4 bases, and 2 bases stayed unmatched. CDR1 and CDR2 from the germline V gene are LNHNV and YYDKDF (reference sequence). The CDR3 sequence: CATSRTGGGTGELFF. In nucleotides, the CDR3 is TGTGCCACCAGCAGGACAGGGGGCGGCACCGGGGAGCTGTTTTTT.